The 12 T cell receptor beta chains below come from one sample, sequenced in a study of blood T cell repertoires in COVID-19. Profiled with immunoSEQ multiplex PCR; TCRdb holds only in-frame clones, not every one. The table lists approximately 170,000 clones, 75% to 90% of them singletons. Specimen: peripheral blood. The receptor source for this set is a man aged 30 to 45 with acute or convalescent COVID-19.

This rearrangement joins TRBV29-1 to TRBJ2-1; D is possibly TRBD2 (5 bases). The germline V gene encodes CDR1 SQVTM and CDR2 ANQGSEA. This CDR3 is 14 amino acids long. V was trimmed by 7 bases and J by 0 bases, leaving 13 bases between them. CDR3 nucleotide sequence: TGCAGCGCCGGGAAGGGTATCTCCTACAATGAGCAGTTCTTC. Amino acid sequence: CSAGKGISYNEQFF.

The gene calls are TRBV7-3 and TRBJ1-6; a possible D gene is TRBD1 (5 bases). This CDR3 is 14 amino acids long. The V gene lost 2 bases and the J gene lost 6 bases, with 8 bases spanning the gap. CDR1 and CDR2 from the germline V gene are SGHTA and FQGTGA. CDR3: CASSLLTVNSPLHF. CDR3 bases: TGTGCCAGCAGCTTATTGACAGTTAATTCACCCCTCCACTTT.

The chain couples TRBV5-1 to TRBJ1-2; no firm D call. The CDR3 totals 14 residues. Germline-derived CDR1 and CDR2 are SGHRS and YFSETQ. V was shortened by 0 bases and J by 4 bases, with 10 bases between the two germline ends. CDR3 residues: CASSLAGMLYGYTF. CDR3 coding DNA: TGCGCCAGCAGCTTGGCCGGGATGCTCTATGGCTACACCTTC.

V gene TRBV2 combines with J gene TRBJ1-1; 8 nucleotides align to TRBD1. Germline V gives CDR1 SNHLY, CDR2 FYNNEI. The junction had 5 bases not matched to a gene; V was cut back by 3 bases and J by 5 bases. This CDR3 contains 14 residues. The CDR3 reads CASSDTGGVTEAFF. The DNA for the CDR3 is TGTGCCAGCAGTGATACAGGGGGAGTGACTGAAGCTTTCTTT.

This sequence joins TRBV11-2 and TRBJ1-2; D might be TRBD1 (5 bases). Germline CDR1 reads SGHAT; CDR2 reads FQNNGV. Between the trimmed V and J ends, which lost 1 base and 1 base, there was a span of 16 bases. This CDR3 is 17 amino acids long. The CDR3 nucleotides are TGTGCCAGCAGCTTAGGAAGGGGCGGGAACTTTAACTATGGCTACACCTTC. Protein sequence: CASSLGRGGNFNYGYTF.

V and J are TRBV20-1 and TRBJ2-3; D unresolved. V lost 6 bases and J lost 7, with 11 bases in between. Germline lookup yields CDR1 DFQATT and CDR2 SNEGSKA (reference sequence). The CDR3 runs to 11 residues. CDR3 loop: CSARVSHTQYF. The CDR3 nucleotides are TGCAGTGCCCGAGTGAGTCATACGCAGTATTTT.

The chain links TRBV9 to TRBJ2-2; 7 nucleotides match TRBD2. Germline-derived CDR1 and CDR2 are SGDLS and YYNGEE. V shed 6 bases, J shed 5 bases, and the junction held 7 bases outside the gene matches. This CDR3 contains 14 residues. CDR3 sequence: CASTGLVRTGELFF. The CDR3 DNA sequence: TGTGCCAGCACCGGACTAGTAAGGACCGGGGAGCTGTTTTTT.

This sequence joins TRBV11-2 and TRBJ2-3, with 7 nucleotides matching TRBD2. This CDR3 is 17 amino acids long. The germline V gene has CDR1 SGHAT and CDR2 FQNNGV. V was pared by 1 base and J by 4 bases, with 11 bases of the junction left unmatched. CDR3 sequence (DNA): TGTGCCAGCAGCTTAGGAAGGGCGCGGGAGCTCCCAGATACGCAGTATTTT. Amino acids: CASSLGRARELPDTQYF.

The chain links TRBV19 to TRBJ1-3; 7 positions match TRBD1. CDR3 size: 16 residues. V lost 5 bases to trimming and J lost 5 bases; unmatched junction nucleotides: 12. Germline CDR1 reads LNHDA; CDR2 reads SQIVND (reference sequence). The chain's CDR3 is CASSLRQGVDRNTIYF. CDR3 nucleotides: TGTGCCAGTAGTCTACGACAGGGCGTGGATCGAAACACCATATATTTT.

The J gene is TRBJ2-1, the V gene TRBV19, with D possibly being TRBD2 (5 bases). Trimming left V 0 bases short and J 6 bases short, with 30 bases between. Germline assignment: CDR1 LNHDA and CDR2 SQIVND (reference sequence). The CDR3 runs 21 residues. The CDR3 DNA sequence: TGTGCCAGTAGTATAGATCTATATGGTTCTGTGGTCGGGGATTCGGGCAATGAGCAGTTCTTC. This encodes CASSIDLYGSVVGDSGNEQFF. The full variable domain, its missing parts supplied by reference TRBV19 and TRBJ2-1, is DGGITQSPKYLFRKEGQNVTLSCEQNLNHDAMYWYRQDPGQGLRLIYYSQIVNDFQKGDIAEGYSVSREKKESFPLTVTSAQKNPTAFYLCASSIDLYGSVVGDSGNEQFFGPGTRLTVL.

Here the CDR3 reads CASSRDVQGNSPLHF. The DNA of the CDR3 is TGTGCCAGCTCCCGTGACGTACAGGGTAATTCACCCCTCCACTTT. V is TRBV18 and J is TRBJ1-6, with a possible D match to TRBD1 (6 bases). CDR1 and CDR2 (germline): KGHSH, LQKENI. V was clipped by 6 bases and J by 6 bases, with 15 bases between them. CDR3 length: 15 amino acids.

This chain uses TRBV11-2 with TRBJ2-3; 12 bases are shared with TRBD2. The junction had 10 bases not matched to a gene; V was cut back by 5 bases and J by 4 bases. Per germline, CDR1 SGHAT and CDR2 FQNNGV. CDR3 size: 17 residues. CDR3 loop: CASSITRTSGDSDTQYF. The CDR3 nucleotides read TGTGCCAGCAGCATAACCCGGACTAGCGGGGATTCAGATACGCAGTATTTT.